The present T cell receptor (beta chain) was sequenced within a study of immune heterogeneity within non-small cell lung tumors. Study context: Of the tumors, several were squamous cell, 9 to 10 non-squamous, and 1 not otherwise specified.

To note about this clonotype: Its target is not known.

Template was bulk tumor genomic DNA, around 600 ng per sample. The authors collected several far-apart biopsies from each primary tumor during surgery. The study enrolled patients with untreated, newly diagnosed non-small cell lung cancer who underwent curative surgery. TCR beta CDR3 was amplified by multiplex PCR, first round nine to eleven cycles, 32 V and 13 J primers. TCRdb re-called the multiplex PCR reads with MiXCR, one entry per CDR3 protein. This sample yields fewer than 25,000 distinct CDR3 sequences, of which 25% to 35% are seen a single time; around 4.3% belongs to the top ten. Losses at the gene ends were 6 bases for V and 4 bases for J; bases not matched to a gene: 6. The germline V gene encodes CDR1 PRHDT and CDR2 FYEKMQ (reference sequence). The CDR3 length is 14 residues. Study-level results: For local T-cell clonality, the correlation with local tumor mutational burden was moderate but significant (R 0.3 to 0.4).

This sequence was found in a man in his forties with non-small cell lung cancer. This chain uses TRBV13 with TRBJ1-1; 9 bases agree with TRBD1. The sequenced sample was lung tumor tissue. CDR3 sequence (DNA): TGTGCCAGCAGTCCCGGGACAGGGCTCACTGAAGCTTTCTTT. Translating gives CASSPGTGLTEAFF.